The clone carrying this TCR beta chain has a count of ten or more. Its antigen remains unidentified. The data stem from a study of CD8 T cells in ankylosing spondylitis. Study results and limitations: According to the report, clones linked to the disease were significantly enriched in matched synovial fluid samples taken from ankylosing spondylitis patients. The study identified a TCR beta motif of 7 or 8 highly homologous variants that appeared characteristic of ankylosing spondylitis blood.

TCRdb called the 5' RACE reads again in MiXCR, with one record for every CDR3 protein. Of about 460,000 distinct CDR3 sequences listed, less than 6% are singletons. This CDR3 comprises 13 residues. V lost 3 bases to trimming and J lost 2 bases, with 7 bases between them. This chain connects TRBV12-3 or TRBV12-4 to TRBJ1-1; D is undetermined. Sequenced: blood, either unsorted or a sorted T cell fraction (not recorded which). This clonotype was obtained from a male donor with ankylosing spondylitis. CDR3 protein: CASSFLDNTEAFF. DNA for the CDR3: TGTGCCAGCAGTTTCTTGGATAACACTGAAGCTTTCTTT.